Below are 14 T cell receptor beta chains sequenced from a single sample in a study of blood T cell repertoires in COVID-19. Repertoires were generated with immunoSEQ multiplex PCR, while TCRdb's copy carries only in-frame clones and drops some. The data show roughly 100,000 clones, around 84% seen once. The specimen sequenced was peripheral blood. The receptors originated from a human donor in a cohort sampled during active COVID-19.

The rearrangement uses TRBV2 and TRBJ2-5; 12 bases are a match to TRBD2. In germline, CDR1 is SNHLY, CDR2 FYNNEI. V was clipped by 8 bases and J by 1 base; unmatched bases: 5. The CDR3 extends over 15 amino acids. CDR3 region: CASARLAGAQETQYF. The CDR3 nucleotides read TGTGCCAGCGCCCGACTAGCGGGGGCCCAAGAGACCCAGTACTTC. The variable domain in full, completed from reference TRBV2 and TRBJ2-5, reads EPEVTQTPSHQVTQMGQEVILRCVPISNHLYFYWYRQILGQKVEFLVSFYNNEISEKSEIFDDQFSVERPDGSNFTLKIRSTKLEDSAMYFCASARLAGAQETQYFGPGTRLLVL.

Concerning this clone: At one boundary the junction diverges from the germline segment, which might be a read error. The CDR3 here is CASSQAGTGVSGYTF. CDR3 sequence (DNA): TGTGCCAGCAGTCAAGCCGGGACAGGGGTGTCCGGCTACACCTTC. This sequence joins TRBV2 and TRBJ1-2; 10 bases line up with TRBD1. The CDR3 contains 15 residues. Germline V gives CDR1 SNHLY, CDR2 FYNNEI.

The chain carries TRBV2 and TRBJ2-5, with 12 positions matching TRBD2. CDR3 length: 16 residues. With 4 bases clipped from V and 5 bases from J, the junction kept 8 bases outside the gene matches. Germline values: CDR1 SNHLY, CDR2 FYNNEI. CDR3: CASSVLAGGRGETQYF. The CDR3 region has the DNA TGTGCCAGCAGTGTGCTAGCGGGGGGGAGAGGGGAGACCCAGTACTTC.

The chain carries TRBV7-3 and TRBJ2-3, with D perhaps matching TRBD2 (5 bases). Trimming took off 4 bases at V and 0 bases at J, with 5 bases between the two ends. Germline CDR1 SGHTA, CDR2 FQGTGA. CDR3 length: 13 residues. In DNA, the CDR3 is TGTGCCAGCAGCTCTAGCAGCACAGATACGCAGTATTTT. This translates into CASSSSSTDTQYF. Drawing the rest from reference TRBV7-3 and TRBJ2-3, the complete variable domain is GAGVSQTPSNKVTEKGKYVELRCDPISGHTALYWYRQSLGQGPEFLIYFQGTGAADDSGLPNDRFFAVRPEGSVSTLKIQRTERGDSAVYLCASSSSSTDTQYFGPGTRLTVL.

This chain uses TRBV19 with TRBJ1-2, with 9 bases aligning to TRBD1. The junction had 7 bases not matched to a gene; V was cut back by 8 bases and J by 0 bases. Germline V gene data show CDR1 as LNHDA and CDR2 as SQIVND (reference sequence). This CDR3 is built from 15 residues. The CDR3, as DNA: TGTGCCAGTCGCGACAGGGGGAGATCTAACTATGGCTACACCTTC. It yields the protein CASRDRGRSNYGYTF.

The gene calls are TRBV28 and TRBJ2-7; TRBD1 agrees at 10 bases. Per the germline V gene, CDR1 is MDHEN and CDR2 is SYDVKM. CDR3 size: 13 residues. The ends lost 8 bases at V and 2 bases at J; junction bases unmatched: 3. CDR3 coding DNA: TGTGCCAGCGGACAGGGGGTCCCCTACGAGCAGTACTTC. Its translation: CASGQGVPYEQYF.

The CDR3 loop reads CASSQPLSSGGAGEQFF. CDR3 bases: TGCGCCAGCAGCCAACCCTTGTCTAGCGGGGGGGCAGGTGAGCAGTTCTTC. This chain joins TRBV4-1 and TRBJ2-1; 12 bases fit TRBD2. The CDR3 extends over 17 amino acids. The ends lost 2 bases at V and 9 bases at J; junction bases unmatched: 11. In germline, CDR1 is MGHRA, CDR2 YSYEKL.

This clone was seen a handful of times. The chain carries TRBV2 and TRBJ1-6; D possibly corresponds to TRBD1 (5 bases). Trimming removed 0 bases from V and 7 bases from J, with 10 bases in between. Per germline, CDR1 SNHLY and CDR2 FYNNEI. The CDR3 runs to 15 residues. The CDR3 bases are TGTGCCAGCAGTGAAGCTCGCAGGGCGAATTCACCCCTCCACTTT. Protein: CASSEARRANSPLHF.

The CDR3 spells CATASAGGPSGANVLTF. CDR3 bases: TGTGCCACCGCTTCTGCAGGGGGCCCCTCTGGGGCCAACGTCCTGACTTTC. The chain couples TRBV10-3 to TRBJ2-6, with 8 bases matching TRBD1. Germline CDR1 and CDR2: ENHRY and SYGVKD. The CDR3 consists of 17 residues. Trimming at V came to 10 bases and at J to 0 bases, leaving 11 bases not matched to a gene.

The J gene is TRBJ1-2, the V gene TRBV2; possible D gene TRBD1, 5 bases. The V gene's germline CDR1 is SNHLY and CDR2 FYNNEI. The V end was cut by 4 bases, the J end by 6 bases, with 9 bases between. The CDR3 runs 12 residues. The CDR3 region is CASSVAGNGYTF. The CDR3 bases are TGTGCCAGCAGTGTGGCAGGGAATGGCTACACCTTC.

This clone came up once. V gene TRBV10-3 combines with J gene TRBJ1-2, with TRBD1 matching over 9 bases. The CDR3 runs to 15 residues. The ends lost 9 bases at V and 5 bases at J; junction bases unmatched: 13. The germline gives CDR1 ENHRY, CDR2 SYGVKD. CDR3 protein: CAIQTGGVKNYGYTF. CDR3 nucleotides: TGTGCCATTCAAACAGGGGGCGTAAAGAATTATGGCTACACCTTC.

The rearrangement links TRBV6-5 to TRBJ1-1; D is ambiguous. The CDR3 totals 14 residues. Germline V gives CDR1 MNHEY, CDR2 SVGAGI. The V end was cut by 6 bases, the J end by 1 base, with 12 bases between. The CDR3 sequence: CASRDTQKNTEAFF. The DNA for the CDR3 is TGTGCCAGCAGAGACACGCAGAAGAACACTGAAGCTTTCTTT.

This chain connects TRBV7-9 to TRBJ2-7, with 13 bases matching TRBD2. Germline V gives CDR1 SEHNR, CDR2 FQNEAQ (reference sequence). The CDR3 is 19 amino acids. Trimming cost V 5 bases and J 0 bases; bases outside gene matches: 13. The CDR3 DNA sequence: TGTGCCAGCAGCGACACCCCGGGACTAGCGGGGTGGAGCTCCTACGAGCAGTACTTC. The encoded protein is CASSDTPGLAGWSSYEQYF.

The chain joins TRBV7-2 to TRBJ1-3, with D perhaps TRBD1 (6 bases). Germline loops: CDR1 SGHTA, CDR2 FQGNSA. The CDR3 length is 15 residues. Trimming stripped 1 base from V and 2 bases from J, with 9 bases between. CDR3 nucleotides: TGTGCCAGCAGCTTAGAAGCAGGGGCTGGAAACACCATATATTTT. Its protein is CASSLEAGAGNTIYF. The variable domain in full, completed from reference TRBV7-2 and TRBJ1-3, reads GAGVSQSPSNKVTEKGKDVELRCDPISGHTALYWYRQSLGQGLEFLIYFQGNSAPDKSGLPSDRFSAERTGGSVSTLTIQRTQQEDSAVYLCASSLEAGAGNTIYFGEGSWLTVV.